This T cell receptor beta chain was identified in a study of Graves' ophthalmopathy and Graves' hyperthyroidism. For repertoire sequencing, the TCR beta CDR3 regions were amplified from RNA transcripts. The workflow started with a first-round RT-PCR run with HTBI primers and then moved on to a second-round multiplex PCR. Via MiXCR, TCRdb re-called the multiplex PCR reads, giving one row per CDR3 protein. Of almost 750,000 distinct CDR3 sequences in the sample, 40% are singletons; the top ten hold approximately 43%. From fresh peripheral blood, over 9 ml in volume, the PBMCs were obtained. J gave up 10 bases and V 4 bases, and 7 bases lay outside the gene matches. CDR1 and CDR2 (germline): SGDLS, YYNGEE. The CDR3 is 14 residues long.

The sample comprised peripheral blood. This chain joins TRBV9 and TRBJ1-6; the match to TRBD1 covers 8 bases. This sequence was found in an adult man with Graves' ophthalmopathy. The CDR3 region is CASSPGQGMSPLHF. DNA of the CDR3: TGTGCCAGCAGCCCAGGACAGGGAATGTCACCCCTCCACTTT.